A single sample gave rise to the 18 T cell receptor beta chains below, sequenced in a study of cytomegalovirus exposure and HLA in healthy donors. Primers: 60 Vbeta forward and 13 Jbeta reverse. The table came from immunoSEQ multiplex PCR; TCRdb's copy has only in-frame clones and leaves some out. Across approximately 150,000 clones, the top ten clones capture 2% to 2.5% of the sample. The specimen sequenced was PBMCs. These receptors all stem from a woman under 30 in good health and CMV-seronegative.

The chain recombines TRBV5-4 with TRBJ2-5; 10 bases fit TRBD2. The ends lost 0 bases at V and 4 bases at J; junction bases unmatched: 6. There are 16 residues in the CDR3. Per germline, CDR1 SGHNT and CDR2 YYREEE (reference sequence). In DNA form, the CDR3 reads TGTGCCAGCAGCTTGGGGCTAGCGGGAGCGGGAGAGACCCAGTACTTC. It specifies CASSLGLAGAGETQYF.

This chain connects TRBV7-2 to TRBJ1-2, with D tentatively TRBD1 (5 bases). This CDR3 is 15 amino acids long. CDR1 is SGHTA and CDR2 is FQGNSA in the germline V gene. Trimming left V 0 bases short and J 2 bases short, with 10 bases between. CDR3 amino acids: CASSLAAGWNYGYTF. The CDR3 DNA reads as TGTGCCAGCAGCTTAGCTGCAGGGTGGAACTATGGCTACACCTTC.

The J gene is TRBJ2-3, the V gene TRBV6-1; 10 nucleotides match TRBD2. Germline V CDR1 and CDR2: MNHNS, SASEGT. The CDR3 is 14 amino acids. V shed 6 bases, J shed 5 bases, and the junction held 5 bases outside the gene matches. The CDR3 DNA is TGTGCCAGCAGCCTAGCGGGAGCCTTAGATACGCAGTATTTT. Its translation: CASSLAGALDTQYF.

For the CDR3, the DNA is TGTGCCAGCAGCGTAGACGCTAGCGGCGACAATGAGCAGTTCTTC. Its protein is CASSVDASGDNEQFF. V usage is TRBV9 and J usage is TRBJ2-1; 7 bases line up with TRBD2. This CDR3 comprises 15 residues. Losses at the gene ends were 0 bases for V and 5 bases for J; bases not matched to a gene: 5. Germline V gene sequence: CDR1 SGDLS, CDR2 YYNGEE. The variable domain in full, completed from reference TRBV9 and TRBJ2-1, reads DSGVTQTPKHLITATGQRVTLRCSPRSGDLSVYWYQQSLDQGLQFLIQYYNGEERAKGNILERFSAQQFPDLHSELNLSSLELGDSALYFCASSVDASGDNEQFFGPGTRLTVL.

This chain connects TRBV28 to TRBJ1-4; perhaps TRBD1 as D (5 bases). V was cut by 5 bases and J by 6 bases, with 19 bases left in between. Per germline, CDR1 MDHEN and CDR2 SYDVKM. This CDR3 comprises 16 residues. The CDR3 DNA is TGTGCCAGCAGTGCCGTCGGGGGGTCCAATCATGAAAAACTGTTTTTT. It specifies CASSAVGGSNHEKLFF.

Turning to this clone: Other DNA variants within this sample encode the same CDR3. DNA for the CDR3: TGCAGCGCCGGACAGGGTCAATACGAGCAGTACTTC. This encodes CSAGQGQYEQYF. The chain has TRBV29-1 and TRBJ2-7; 8 bases line up with TRBD1. The germline V gene has CDR1 SQVTM and CDR2 ANQGSEA. J gave up 4 bases and V 7 bases, and 6 bases lay outside the gene matches. The CDR3 has 12 amino acids.

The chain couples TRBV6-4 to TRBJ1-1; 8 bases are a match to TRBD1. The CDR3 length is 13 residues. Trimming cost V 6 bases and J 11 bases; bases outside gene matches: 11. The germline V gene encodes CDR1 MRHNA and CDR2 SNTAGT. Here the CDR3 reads CASSKTSTGDAFF. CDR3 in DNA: TGTGCCAGCAGCAAAACTTCGACAGGGGACGCTTTCTTT.

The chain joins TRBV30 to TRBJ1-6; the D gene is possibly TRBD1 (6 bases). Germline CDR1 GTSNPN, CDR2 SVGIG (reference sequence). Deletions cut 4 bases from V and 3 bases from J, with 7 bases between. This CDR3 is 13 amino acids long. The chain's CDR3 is CAWTGVYNSPLHF. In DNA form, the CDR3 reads TGTGCCTGGACAGGGGTCTATAATTCACCCCTCCACTTT.

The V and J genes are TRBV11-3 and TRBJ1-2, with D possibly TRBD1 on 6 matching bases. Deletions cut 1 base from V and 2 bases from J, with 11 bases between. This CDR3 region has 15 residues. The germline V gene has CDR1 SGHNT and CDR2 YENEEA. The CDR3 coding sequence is TGTGCCAGCAGCTTAGCAGGGGCGCGAAACTATGGCTACACCTTC. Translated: CASSLAGARNYGYTF. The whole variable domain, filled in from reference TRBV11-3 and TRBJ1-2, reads EAGVVQSPRYKIIEKKQPVAFWCNPISGHNTLYWYLQNLGQGPELLIRYENEEAVDDSQLPKDRFSAERLKGVDSTLKIQPAELGDSAVYLCASSLAGARNYGYTFGSGTRLTVV.

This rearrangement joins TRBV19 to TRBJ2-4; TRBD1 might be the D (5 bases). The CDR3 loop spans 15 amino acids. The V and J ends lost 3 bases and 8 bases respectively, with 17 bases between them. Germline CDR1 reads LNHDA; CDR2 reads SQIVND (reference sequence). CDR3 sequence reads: CASSISRERKDIQYF. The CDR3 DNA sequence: TGTGCCAGTAGTATCAGCAGGGAACGGAAGGACATTCAGTACTTC.

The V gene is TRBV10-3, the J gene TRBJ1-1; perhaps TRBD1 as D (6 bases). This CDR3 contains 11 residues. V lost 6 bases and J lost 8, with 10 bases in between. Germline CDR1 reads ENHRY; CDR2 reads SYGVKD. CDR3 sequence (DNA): TGTGCCATCAGGACGGACAGCGAAGCTTTCTTT. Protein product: CAIRTDSEAFF.

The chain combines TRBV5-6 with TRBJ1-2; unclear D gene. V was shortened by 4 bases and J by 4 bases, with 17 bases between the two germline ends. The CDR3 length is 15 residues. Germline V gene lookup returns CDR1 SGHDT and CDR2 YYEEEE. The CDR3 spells CASSPGNNLAYGYTF. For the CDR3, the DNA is TGTGCCAGCAGCCCCGGGAACAATCTGGCCTATGGCTACACCTTC.

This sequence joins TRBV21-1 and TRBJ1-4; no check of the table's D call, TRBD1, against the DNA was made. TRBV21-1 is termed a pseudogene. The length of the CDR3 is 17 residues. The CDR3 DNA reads TGTGCCAGCAGCAAACCCGGGACAGAGGACCCGAATGAAAAACTGTTTTTT. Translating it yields CASSKPGTEDPNEKLFF.

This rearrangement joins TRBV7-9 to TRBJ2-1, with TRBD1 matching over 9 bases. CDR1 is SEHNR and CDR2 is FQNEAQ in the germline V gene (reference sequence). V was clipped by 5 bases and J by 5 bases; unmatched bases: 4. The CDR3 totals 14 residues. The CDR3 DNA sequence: TGTGCCAGCAGCCGGACAGGGGCCCACAATGAGCAGTTCTTC. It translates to CASSRTGAHNEQFF.

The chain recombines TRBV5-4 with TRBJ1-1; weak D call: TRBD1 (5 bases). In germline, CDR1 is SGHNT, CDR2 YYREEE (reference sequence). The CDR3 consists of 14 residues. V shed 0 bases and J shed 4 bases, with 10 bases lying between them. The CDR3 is CASSLGRVSTEAFF. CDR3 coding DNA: TGTGCCAGCAGCTTGGGCAGGGTAAGCACTGAAGCTTTCTTT. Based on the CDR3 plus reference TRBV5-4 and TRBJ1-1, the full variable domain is ETGVTQSPTHLIKTRGQQVTLRCSSQSGHNTVSWYQQALGQGPQFIFQYYREEENGRGNFPPRFSGLQFPNYSSELNVNALELDDSALYLCASSLGRVSTEAFFGQGTRLTVV.

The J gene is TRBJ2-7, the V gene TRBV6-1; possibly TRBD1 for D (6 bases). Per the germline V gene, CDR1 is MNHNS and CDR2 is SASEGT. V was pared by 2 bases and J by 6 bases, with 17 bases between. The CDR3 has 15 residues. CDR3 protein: CASSESWDMVAEQYV. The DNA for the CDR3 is TGTGCCAGCAGTGAATCGTGGGACATGGTGGCCGAGCAGTACGTC.

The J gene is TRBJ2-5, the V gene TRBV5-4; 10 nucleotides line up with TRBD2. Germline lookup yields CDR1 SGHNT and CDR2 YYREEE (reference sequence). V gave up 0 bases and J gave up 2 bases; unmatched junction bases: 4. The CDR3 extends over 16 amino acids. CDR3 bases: TGTGCCAGCAGCTTGGAAGGACTAGCGGCACAAGAGACCCAGTACTTC. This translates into CASSLEGLAAQETQYF. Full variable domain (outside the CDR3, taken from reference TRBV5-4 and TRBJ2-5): ETGVTQSPTHLIKTRGQQVTLRCSSQSGHNTVSWYQQALGQGPQFIFQYYREEENGRGNFPPRFSGLQFPNYSSELNVNALELDDSALYLCASSLEGLAAQETQYFGPGTRLLVL.

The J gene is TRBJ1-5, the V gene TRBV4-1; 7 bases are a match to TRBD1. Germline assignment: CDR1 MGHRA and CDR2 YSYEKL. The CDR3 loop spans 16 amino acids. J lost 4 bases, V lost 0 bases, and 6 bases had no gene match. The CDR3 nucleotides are TGCGCCAGCAGCCAAGAATGGAGGGGGCGAAATCAGCCCCAGCATTTT. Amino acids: CASSQEWRGRNQPQHF.